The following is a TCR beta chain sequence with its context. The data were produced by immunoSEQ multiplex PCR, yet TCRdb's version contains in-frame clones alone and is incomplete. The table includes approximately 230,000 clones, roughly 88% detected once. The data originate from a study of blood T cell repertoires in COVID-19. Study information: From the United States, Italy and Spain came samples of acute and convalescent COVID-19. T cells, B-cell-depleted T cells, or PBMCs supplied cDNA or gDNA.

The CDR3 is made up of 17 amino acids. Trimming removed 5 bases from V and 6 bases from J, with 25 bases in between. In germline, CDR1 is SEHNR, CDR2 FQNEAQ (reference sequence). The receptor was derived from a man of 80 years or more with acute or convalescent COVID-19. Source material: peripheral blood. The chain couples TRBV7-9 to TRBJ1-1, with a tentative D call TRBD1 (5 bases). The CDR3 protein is CASSLRDGQGGKSEAFF. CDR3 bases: TGTGCCAGCAGCCTAAGGGATGGGCAGGGAGGAAAATCTGAAGCTTTCTTT. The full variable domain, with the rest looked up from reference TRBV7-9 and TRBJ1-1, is DTGVSQNPRHKITKRGQNVTFRCDPISEHNRLYWYRQTLGQGPEFLTYFQNEAQLEKSRLLSDRFSAERPKGSFSTLEIQRTEQGDSAMYLCASSLRDGQGGKSEAFFGQGTRLTVV.